The entry below gives a single T cell receptor (beta chain) sequence along with its context. Its cognate antigen is unknown. The sample belongs to a study of T cell responses to AZD1222 COVID-19 vaccine. Study-wide findings and caveats: Spike-wide vaccine-associated CD4 TCRs dominated at 160-218 and 743-854.

Profiled with immunoSEQ multiplex PCR; TCRdb holds only in-frame clones, not every one. The table has around 140,000 clones, approximately 85% seen once. The CDR3 runs to 13 residues. The V and J ends lost 9 bases and 1 base, in that order; junction bases with no gene match: 0. Germline values: CDR1 WNHNN, CDR2 SYGVQD (reference sequence). The TCR originated in an adult who received the MenACWY meningococcal vaccine as a control. The sequencing here drew on peripheral blood, taken 28 days after the second dose of the MenACWY control vaccine. The V gene is TRBV10-1, the J gene TRBJ1-4, with 9 bases that match TRBD1. Here the CDR3 DNA reads TGCGCCAGGGGACAGGGAACTAATGAAAAACTGTTTTTT. Protein: CARGQGTNEKLFF.